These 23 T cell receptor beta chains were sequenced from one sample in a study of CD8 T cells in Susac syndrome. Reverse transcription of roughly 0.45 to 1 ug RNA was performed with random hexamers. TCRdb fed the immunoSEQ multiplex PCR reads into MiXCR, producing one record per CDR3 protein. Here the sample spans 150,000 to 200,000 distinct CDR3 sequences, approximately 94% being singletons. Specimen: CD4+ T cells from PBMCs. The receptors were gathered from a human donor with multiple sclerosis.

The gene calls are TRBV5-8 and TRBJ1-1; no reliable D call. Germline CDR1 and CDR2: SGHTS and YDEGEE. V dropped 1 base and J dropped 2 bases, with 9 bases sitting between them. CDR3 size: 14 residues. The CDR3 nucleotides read TGTGCCAGCAGCTTGTCCCAGGTCAACACTGAAGCTTTCTTT. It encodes CASSLSQVNTEAFF.

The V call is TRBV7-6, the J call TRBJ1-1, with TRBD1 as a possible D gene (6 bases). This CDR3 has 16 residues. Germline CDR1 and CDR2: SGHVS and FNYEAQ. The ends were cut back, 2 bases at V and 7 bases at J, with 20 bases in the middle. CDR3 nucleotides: TGTGCCAGCAGCTTAAGGGGAACCAGGGAACAGGGTGAAGCTTTCTTT. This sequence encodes CASSLRGTREQGEAFF.

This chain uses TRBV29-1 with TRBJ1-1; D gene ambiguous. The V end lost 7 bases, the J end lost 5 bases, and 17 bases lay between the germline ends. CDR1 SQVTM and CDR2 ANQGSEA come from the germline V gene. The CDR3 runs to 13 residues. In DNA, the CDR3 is TGCAGCGGCGGACGGCCACCGGGTACTGAAGCTTTCTTT. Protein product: CSGGRPPGTEAFF.

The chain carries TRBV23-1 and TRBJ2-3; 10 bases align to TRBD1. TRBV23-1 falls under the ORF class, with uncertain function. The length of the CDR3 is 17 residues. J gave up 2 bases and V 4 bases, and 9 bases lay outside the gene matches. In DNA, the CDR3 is TGCGCCAGCAGTCCAGGGACAGGGGACCGACCCACAGATACGCAGTATTTT. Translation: CASSPGTGDRPTDTQYF.

The CDR3 coding sequence is TGTGCCACCAGTGTGGAGGGTACTACTTCCTACAATGAGCAGTTCTTC. This codes for CATSVEGTTSYNEQFF. The chain uses TRBV24-1 and TRBJ2-1, with TRBD2 as a possible D gene (6 bases). CDR3 size: 16 residues. Germline CDR1 reads KGHDR; CDR2 reads SFDVKD. Between the trimmed V and J ends, which lost 5 bases and 1 base, there was a span of 14 bases.

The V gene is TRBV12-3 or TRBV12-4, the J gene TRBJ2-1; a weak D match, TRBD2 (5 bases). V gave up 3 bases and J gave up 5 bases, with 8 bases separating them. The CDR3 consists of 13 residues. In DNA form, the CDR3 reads TGTGCCAGCAGTTTCTACGGGGACAATGAGCAGTTCTTC. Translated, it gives CASSFYGDNEQFF.

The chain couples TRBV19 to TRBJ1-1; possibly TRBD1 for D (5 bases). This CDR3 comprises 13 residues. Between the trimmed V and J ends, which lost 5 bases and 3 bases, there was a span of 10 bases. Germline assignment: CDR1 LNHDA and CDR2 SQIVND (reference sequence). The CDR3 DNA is TGTGCCAGTAGTCACGAGGGGTACACTGAAGCTTTCTTT. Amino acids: CASSHEGYTEAFF.

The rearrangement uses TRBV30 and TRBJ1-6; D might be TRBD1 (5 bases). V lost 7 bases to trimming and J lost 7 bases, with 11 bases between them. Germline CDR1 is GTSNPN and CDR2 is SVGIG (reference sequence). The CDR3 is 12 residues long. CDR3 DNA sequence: TGTGCCTCAGGACGGGGGAATTCACCCCTCCACTTT. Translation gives CASGRGNSPLHF.

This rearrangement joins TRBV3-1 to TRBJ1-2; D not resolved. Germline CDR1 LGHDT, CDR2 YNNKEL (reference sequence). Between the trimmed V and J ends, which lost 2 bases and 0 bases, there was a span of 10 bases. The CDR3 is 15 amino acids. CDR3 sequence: CASSQSPTSNYGYTF. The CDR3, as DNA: TGTGCCAGCAGCCAAAGCCCTACTTCTAACTATGGCTACACCTTC. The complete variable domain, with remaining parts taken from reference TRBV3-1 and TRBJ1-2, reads DTAVSQTPKYLVTQMGNDKSIKCEQNLGHDTMYWYKQDSKKFLKIMFSYNNKELIINETVPNRFSPKSPDKAHLNLHINSLELGDSAVYFCASSQSPTSNYGYTFGSGTRLTVV.

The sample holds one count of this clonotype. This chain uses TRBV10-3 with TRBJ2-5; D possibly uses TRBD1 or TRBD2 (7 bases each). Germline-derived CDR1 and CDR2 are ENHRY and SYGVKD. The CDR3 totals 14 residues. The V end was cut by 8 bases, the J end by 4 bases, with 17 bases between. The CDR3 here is CAISQGGGRETQYF. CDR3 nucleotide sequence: TGTGCCATCTCCCAGGGGGGCGGGAGAGAGACCCAGTACTTC.

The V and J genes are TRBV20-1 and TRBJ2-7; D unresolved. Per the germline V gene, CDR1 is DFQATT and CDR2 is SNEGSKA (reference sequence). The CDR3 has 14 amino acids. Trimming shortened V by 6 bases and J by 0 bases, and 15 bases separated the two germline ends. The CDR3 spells CSAPPRPSSYEQYF. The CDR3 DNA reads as TGCAGTGCCCCTCCCAGGCCCAGCTCCTACGAGCAGTACTTC.

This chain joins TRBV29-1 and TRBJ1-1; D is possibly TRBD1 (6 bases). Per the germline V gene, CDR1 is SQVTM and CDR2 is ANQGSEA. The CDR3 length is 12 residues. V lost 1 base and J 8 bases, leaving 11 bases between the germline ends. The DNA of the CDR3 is TGCAGCGTTGAAGCGGGGGCCGTCGAAGCTTTCTTT. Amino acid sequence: CSVEAGAVEAFF.

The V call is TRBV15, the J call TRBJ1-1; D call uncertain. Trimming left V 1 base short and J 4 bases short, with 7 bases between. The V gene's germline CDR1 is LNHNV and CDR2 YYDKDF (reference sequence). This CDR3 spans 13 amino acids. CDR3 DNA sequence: TGTGCCACCAGCAGAGGGGTAGCCACTGAAGCTTTCTTT. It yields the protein CATSRGVATEAFF.

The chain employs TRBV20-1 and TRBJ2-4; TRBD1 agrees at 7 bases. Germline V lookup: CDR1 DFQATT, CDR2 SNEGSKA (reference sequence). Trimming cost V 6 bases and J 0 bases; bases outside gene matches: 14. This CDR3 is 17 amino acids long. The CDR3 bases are TGCAGTGCCGCCGGGACAGCTCTATCTCTAGCCAAAAACATTCAGTACTTC. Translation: CSAAGTALSLAKNIQYF.

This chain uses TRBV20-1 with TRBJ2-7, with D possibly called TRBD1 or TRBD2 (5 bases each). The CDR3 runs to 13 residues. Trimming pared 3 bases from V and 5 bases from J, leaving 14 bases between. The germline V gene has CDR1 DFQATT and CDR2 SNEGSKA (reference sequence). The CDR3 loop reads CSASGDLPHEQYF. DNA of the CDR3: TGCAGTGCTAGCGGGGACCTCCCCCACGAGCAGTACTTC.

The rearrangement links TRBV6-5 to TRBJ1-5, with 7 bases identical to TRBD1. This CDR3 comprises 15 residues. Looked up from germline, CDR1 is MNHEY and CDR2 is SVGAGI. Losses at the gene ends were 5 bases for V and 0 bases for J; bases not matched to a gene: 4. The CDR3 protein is CASSPRGDSNQPQHF. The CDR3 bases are TGTGCCAGCAGTCCCAGGGGGGATAGCAATCAGCCCCAGCATTTT.

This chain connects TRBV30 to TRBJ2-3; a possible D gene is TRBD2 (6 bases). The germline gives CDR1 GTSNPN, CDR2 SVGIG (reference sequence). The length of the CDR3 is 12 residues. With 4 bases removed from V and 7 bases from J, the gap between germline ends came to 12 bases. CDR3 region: CAWTSGGNTQYF. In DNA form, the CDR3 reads TGTGCCTGGACAAGCGGAGGGAATACGCAGTATTTT.

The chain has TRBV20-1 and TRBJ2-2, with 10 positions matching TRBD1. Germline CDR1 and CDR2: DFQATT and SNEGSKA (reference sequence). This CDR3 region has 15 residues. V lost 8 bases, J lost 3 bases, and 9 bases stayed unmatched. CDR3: CSSQVGTGDTGELFF. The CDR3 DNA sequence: TGCAGTTCCCAGGTCGGGACAGGGGACACCGGGGAGCTGTTTTTT.

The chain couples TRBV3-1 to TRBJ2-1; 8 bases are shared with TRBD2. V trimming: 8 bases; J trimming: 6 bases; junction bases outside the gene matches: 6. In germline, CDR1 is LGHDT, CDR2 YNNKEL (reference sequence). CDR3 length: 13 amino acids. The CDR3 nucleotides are TGTGCCAGCGGGACTAGTGGGGCCAATGAGCAGTTCTTC. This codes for CASGTSGANEQFF.

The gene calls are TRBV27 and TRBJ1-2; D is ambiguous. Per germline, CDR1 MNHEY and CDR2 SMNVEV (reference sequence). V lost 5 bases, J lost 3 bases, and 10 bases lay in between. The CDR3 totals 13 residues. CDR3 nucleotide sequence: TGTGCCAGCAGTCTCGACAAATACTATGGCTACACCTTC. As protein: CASSLDKYYGYTF.

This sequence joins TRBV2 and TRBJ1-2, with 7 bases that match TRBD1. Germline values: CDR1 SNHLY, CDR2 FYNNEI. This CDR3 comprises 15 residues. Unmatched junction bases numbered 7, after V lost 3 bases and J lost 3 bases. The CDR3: CASSDEGQTHYGYTF. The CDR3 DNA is TGTGCCAGCAGTGACGAGGGACAGACACACTATGGCTACACCTTC.

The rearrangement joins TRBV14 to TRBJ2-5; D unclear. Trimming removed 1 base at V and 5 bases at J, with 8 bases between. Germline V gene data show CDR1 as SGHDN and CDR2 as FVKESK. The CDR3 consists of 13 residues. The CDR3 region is CASSQAVLETQYF. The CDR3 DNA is TGTGCCAGCAGCCAAGCCGTCTTGGAGACCCAGTACTTC.

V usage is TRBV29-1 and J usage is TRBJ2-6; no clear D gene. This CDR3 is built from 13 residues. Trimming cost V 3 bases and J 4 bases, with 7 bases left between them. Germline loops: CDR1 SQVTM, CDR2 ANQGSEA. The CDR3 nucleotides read TGCAGCGTTGATTTAGTCGGGGCCAACGTCCTGACTTTC. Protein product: CSVDLVGANVLTF.